The entry that follows covers one T cell receptor (beta chain) sequence. The antigen is unknown. RNA extraction and reverse transcription yielded cDNA as sequencing template. TCRdb's table, derived via immunoSEQ multiplex PCR, lists solely in-frame clones and lacks some. The sample has 35,000 to 45,000 clones, more than 90% seen once. Described treatment: oral pan-JAK inhibitor, 5-10 mg twice daily. Obtained from alopecia areata patients were lesional scalp punch biopsies along with peripheral blood. Trimming removed 2 bases at V and 5 bases at J, with 15 bases between. Germline V gene sequence: CDR1 SGHVS, CDR2 FQNEAQ. The CDR3 is made up of 15 amino acids. The source of the sample is a study of CD8+ T cells in alopecia areata. Whole-study findings and limits: Many expanded lesional clones persisted in scalp and blood during tofacitinib. Mouse data revealed clearer TCR sharing than patient data did, a gap possibly tied to HLA. The study also sequences resident alphabeta T cells of normal skin in scalp samples.

The chain is built from TRBV7-8 and TRBJ1-2, with a possible D match to TRBD1 (6 bases). This clonotype was sampled from a human donor with alopecia areata. The sample in question was CD8+ T cells sorted from blood, obtained at week 24, from a patient treated with tofacitinib. CDR3 sequence reads: CASSLLVRTDYGYTF. In DNA, the CDR3 is TGTGCCAGCAGCTTATTGGTCCGGACAGATTATGGCTACACCTTC.